The subject of this entry is one TCR beta chain. This clone is a singleton in its sample. This receptor's antigen is unknown. Per-nucleotide qualities are absent, and no much larger clonotype sits a single base away. TCRbeta CDR3 regions were amplified from genomic DNA using the immunoSEQ Assay, a bias-controlled multiplex PCR. From the authors' description of their analysis: The number of nucleated cells in each sample was estimated by amplification of reference gene primers within the assay. Sequence reads were collapsed and filtered to measure the absolute abundance of every unique TCRbeta CDR3 rearrangement. For each sample, productive Simpson clonality was calculated by taking the square root of Simpson's diversity index across productive rearrangements. In its TCRdb copy, this immuneACCESS table keeps in-frame sequences only and misses some clones. Where compared with another copy, unresolved V genes explain less than half of these, and the others have no known cause. V and J calls and clone size are given by that table; D and trimming were obtained from the DNA. The sample table holds about 120,000 clones, of which about 85% were seen once. The top ten constitute 3.4% of the sample.

This sample is drawn from a study of blood T cell repertoires in COVID-19 (dated by TCRdb to between 2020 and 2021). Describing the broader study: Samples from collaborators originated in the United States, Italy and Spain and spanned both the acute and convalescent phases of COVID-19. The prospective study material was composed of cDNA or gDNA derived from T cells, B-cell-depleted T cells, or PBMCs. The dataset comprised deeply sampled blood TCRbeta repertoires from subjects exposed to, actively infected with, or recovered from COVID-19. A freely available public database, intended as a resource for researchers studying the immune response to SARS-CoV-2, is where the repertoires were released. The samples were drawn from the first 160 participants of the ongoing ImmuneRACE study and from 1,254 subjects provided by 6 global collaborators. Sample metadata almost always included a de-identified subject ID, COVID-19 status, age in years and sex. Where available, HLA class I and class II types were taken from metadata supplied by the sample provider and were not determined by assay-based typing.

The CDR3 runs 15 amino acids, cysteine and phenylalanine included. CDR3 DNA is the only sequence kept; it has 45 bases, read in frame from the first base. CDR1 GTSNPN and CDR2 SVGIG were looked up in the germline V gene (reference sequence). Each collaborating institution followed its own protocols to collect whole blood in K2EDTA tubes. For TCRbeta analysis, collaborators shipped samples in one of three forms: frozen whole blood, isolated PBMCs, or DNA extracted from either of those sample types. Summary of the overall study and its limitations: How much clinical and demographic metadata was included differed by source and by participant, and the metadata was provided uncurated.

This chain is built from TRBV30 and TRBJ2-2, and TRBD2 may be the D gene, going by 8 matching bases. The sequenced material came from peripheral blood. The TCR comes from a man aged 40-55 years with acute or convalescent COVID-19. The CDR3 loop reads CAMGQRGRIIGELFF. The base sequence is TGTGCGATGGGACAGCGGGGGAGAATTATCGGGGAGCTGTTTTTT. Extended through the reference TRBV30 and TRBJ2-2 proteins, this CDR3 yields the full variable domain: SQTIHQWPATLVQPVGSPLSLECTVEGTSNPNLYWYRQAAGRGLQLLFYSVGIGQISSEVPQNLSASRPQDRQFILSSKKLLLSDSGFYLCAMGQRGRIIGELFFGEGSRLTVL.